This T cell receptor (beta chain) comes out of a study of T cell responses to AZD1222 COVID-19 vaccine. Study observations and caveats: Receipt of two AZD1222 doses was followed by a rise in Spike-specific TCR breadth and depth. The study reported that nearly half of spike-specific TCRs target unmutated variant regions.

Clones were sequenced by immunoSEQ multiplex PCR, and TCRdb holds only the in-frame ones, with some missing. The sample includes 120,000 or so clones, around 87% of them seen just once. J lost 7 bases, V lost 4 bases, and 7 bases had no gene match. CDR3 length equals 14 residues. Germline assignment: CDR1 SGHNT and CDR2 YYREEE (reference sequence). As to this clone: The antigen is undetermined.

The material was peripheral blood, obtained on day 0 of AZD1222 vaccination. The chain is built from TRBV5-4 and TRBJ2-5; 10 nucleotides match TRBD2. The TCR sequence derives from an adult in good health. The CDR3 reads CASSPGTSAGTQYF. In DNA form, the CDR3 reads TGTGCCAGCAGCCCGGGGACTAGCGCCGGGACCCAGTACTTC.